The T cell receptor beta chain under discussion was sequenced for a study of shared clonotypes between healthy human individuals. Study information: Serving as donors were a couple of women and three men, whose ages spanned 18 to 49.

Terminally differentiated effector memory CD45RA+ cells were excluded from the naive CD8 cells, which were CD45RO-negative and positively selected for CCR7. Notes on the study in general: Naive CD4 clonotypes were shared across a few donors at 4.5% to 6%. Shared clonotypes across all four donors exceeded non-shared ones in generation probability.

The germline V gene encodes CDR1 MNHEY and CDR2 SVGAGI. The CDR3 length is 16 residues. Trimming shortened V by 0 bases and J by 8 bases, and 17 bases separated the two germline ends. Assay: immunoSEQ multiplex PCR; the TCRdb copy retains only in-frame clones and omits some. This sample has around 2.1 million clones, with approximately 94% found just once. With regard to this clone: Its antigen is not known.

The sequencing sample was made of naive CD8+ T cells from PBMCs. J is TRBJ2-1 and V is TRBV6-5, with a possible D match to TRBD1 (6 bases). This TCR derives from a man younger than 30 in good health. Some clones in this sample may be carry-over from other donors' samples. Here the CDR3 DNA reads TGTGCCAGCAGTTACTCTTCAGGGGAAAGTATCCATGAGCAGTTCTTC. Translating it yields CASSYSSGESIHEQFF.